The 14 T cell receptor beta chains below were found in one sample sequenced in a study of CD8 T cells in Susac syndrome. Roughly 0.45 to 1 ug RNA was reverse transcribed with random hexamers. TCRdb re-called the immunoSEQ multiplex PCR reads with MiXCR, one entry per CDR3 protein. The table records 160,000 or so distinct CDR3 sequences, approximately 93% of them present only once. Sequencing used CD4+ T cells from PBMCs. The receptors shown here come from a human donor with multiple sclerosis.

The chain employs TRBV2 and TRBJ2-2; a possible D gene is TRBD2 (5 bases). Germline V gene sequence: CDR1 SNHLY, CDR2 FYNNEI. V was trimmed by 11 bases and J by 8 bases, leaving 12 bases between them. CDR3 length equals 11 residues. The CDR3, as DNA: TGTGCCTCGCGGGTGCAGGGGGAGCTGTTTTTT. It is translated as CASRVQGELFF.

Only one count was recorded for this clonotype. V gene TRBV24-1 combines with J gene TRBJ2-1, with D maybe TRBD1 (6 bases). The CDR3 is 16 amino acids. The germline V gene encodes CDR1 KGHDR and CDR2 SFDVKD. The V gene lost 4 bases and the J gene lost 1 base, with 13 bases spanning the gap. CDR3: CATSDTSGTSYNEQFF. DNA for the CDR3: TGTGCCACCAGTGACACCTCCGGGACATCCTACAATGAGCAGTTCTTC.

The chain has TRBV4-3 and TRBJ2-7; perhaps TRBD1 as D (6 bases). Trimming took off 2 bases at V and 1 base at J, with 9 bases between the two ends. Germline lookup yields CDR1 LGHNA and CDR2 YSLEER. The CDR3 is 14 residues long. The CDR3 spells CASSQSGQSYEQYF. CDR3 nucleotides: TGCGCCAGCAGCCAAAGCGGACAGTCCTACGAGCAGTACTTC.

The chain recombines TRBV30 with TRBJ1-3; D not resolved. The CDR3 is 13 residues long. V was pared by 3 bases and J by 6 bases, with 12 bases between. Germline-derived CDR1 and CDR2 are GTSNPN and SVGIG (reference sequence). CDR3 sequence (DNA): TGTGCCTGGAGCCTCAAGGGAGAAAACACCATATATTTT. This sequence encodes CAWSLKGENTIYF.

The chain carries TRBV12-3 or TRBV12-4 and TRBJ2-3; 7 nucleotides agree with TRBD2. The ends lost 2 bases at V and 5 bases at J; junction bases unmatched: 7. The CDR3 is made up of 15 amino acids. CDR3 in DNA: TGTGCCAGCAGTTTAATGGCGGGAGACCGAGATACGCAGTATTTT. Its protein product is CASSLMAGDRDTQYF.

The count of this clonotype is one. The chain employs TRBV5-1 and TRBJ1-1; possible D gene TRBD1, 6 bases. The CDR3 is 13 amino acids. Between the trimmed V and J ends, which lost 0 bases and 7 bases, there was a span of 10 bases. Germline loops: CDR1 SGHRS, CDR2 YFSETQ. The CDR3 loop reads CASSLAGAIEAFF. As DNA, the CDR3 is TGCGCCAGCAGCTTGGCGGGGGCCATTGAAGCTTTCTTT.

The V gene is TRBV3-1, the J gene TRBJ2-2; D gene unclear. Germline V lookup: CDR1 LGHDT, CDR2 YNNKEL (reference sequence). The CDR3 is 15 residues long. V shed 1 base and J shed 1 base, with 7 bases lying between them. CDR3 sequence: CASSQGVGNTGELFF. CDR3 sequence (DNA): TGTGCCAGCAGCCAAGGGGTAGGGAACACCGGGGAGCTGTTTTTT.

The count of this clonotype is one. V is TRBV9 and J is TRBJ2-5; D gene ambiguous. The CDR3 sequence is 14 residues long. The germline CDR1 and CDR2 sequences are SGDLS and YYNGEE. Trimming took off 0 bases at V and 1 base at J, with 7 bases between the two ends. The CDR3 sequence: CASSVAPSQETQYF. CDR3 in DNA: TGTGCCAGCAGCGTAGCTCCCAGCCAAGAGACCCAGTACTTC. Drawing the rest from reference TRBV9 and TRBJ2-5, the complete variable domain is DSGVTQTPKHLITATGQRVTLRCSPRSGDLSVYWYQQSLDQGLQFLIQYYNGEERAKGNILERFSAQQFPDLHSELNLSSLELGDSALYFCASSVAPSQETQYFGPGTRLLVL.

The chain recombines TRBV29-1 with TRBJ2-6; TRBD1 agrees at 7 bases. The CDR3 contains 14 residues. The V and J ends lost 5 bases and 2 bases, in that order; junction bases with no gene match: 3. Germline CDR1 is SQVTM and CDR2 is ANQGSEA. DNA of the CDR3: TGCAGCGTTCCGCAGGGGGCTGGGGCCAACGTCCTGACTTTC. Translating it yields CSVPQGAGANVLTF.

The V call is TRBV4-1, the J call TRBJ2-4, with 7 bases identical to TRBD1. This CDR3 comprises 17 residues. The germline gives CDR1 MGHRA, CDR2 YSYEKL. The J segment lost 2 bases and the V segment lost 0 bases, leaving 7 bases of the junction unmatched. The CDR3 sequence is CASSQDGQARSKNIQYF. CDR3 nucleotide sequence: TGCGCCAGCAGCCAAGACGGACAGGCTAGGTCCAAAAACATTCAGTACTTC.

The V call is TRBV20-1, the J call TRBJ1-4; D is possibly TRBD1 (6 bases). This CDR3 region has 14 residues. Germline lookup yields CDR1 DFQATT and CDR2 SNEGSKA (reference sequence). Trimming took off 5 bases at V and 5 bases at J, with 15 bases between the two ends. This chain's CDR3 is CSAFFRDTNEKLFF. Here the CDR3 DNA reads TGCAGTGCTTTCTTCCGGGACACGAATGAAAAACTGTTTTTT.

A single count supports this clonotype. The chain couples TRBV27 to TRBJ1-2, with D hard to call. The CDR3 is made up of 16 amino acids. Trimming took off 2 bases at V and 5 bases at J, with 18 bases between the two ends. In germline, CDR1 is MNHEY, CDR2 SMNVEV (reference sequence). The CDR3, as DNA: TGTGCCAGCAGTTTAAAACCATCCGGTCTCGGGTATGGCTACACCTTC. It yields the protein CASSLKPSGLGYGYTF.

This sequence joins TRBV9 and TRBJ2-5; maybe TRBD1 (6 bases). Trimming shortened V by 0 bases and J by 7 bases, and 16 bases separated the two germline ends. Per germline, CDR1 SGDLS and CDR2 YYNGEE. The CDR3 is 15 amino acids. For the CDR3, the DNA is TGTGCCAGCAGCGTAGCAAGGACAGACGTAGCGACCCAGTACTTC. This sequence encodes CASSVARTDVATQYF.

The chain uses TRBV4-2 and TRBJ1-5, with D hard to call. The CDR3 has 15 residues. Germline V gives CDR1 LGHNA, CDR2 YNFKEQ. Trimming cost V 0 bases and J 2 bases, with 8 bases left between them. The CDR3 nucleotides are TGTGCCAGCAGCCAAGATTTCAGTGGCAATCAGCCCCAGCATTTT. Translated, it gives CASSQDFSGNQPQHF.